The source of this TCR beta chain is a study of vaccination and CD4 T cells after COVID-19. Turning to the study itself: Vaccinees got either two BNT162b2 doses or two mRNA-1273 doses. Study conclusions and caveats: The median number of SARS-CoV-2-reactive clonotypes increased from around 20 to 38, a change that did not reach significance.

Germline CDR1 reads MNHNS; CDR2 reads SASEGT. V shed 5 bases and J shed 1 base, with 17 bases lying between them. The CDR3 is 16 amino acids. Sequenced with the Oncomine TCR Beta short-read assay was DNA taken from cultured CD4+ T cells. Each CDR3 protein gets one entry after TCRdb re-called the PCR reads with MiXCR. The sample has over 15,000 distinct CDR3 sequences, roughly 72% seen once. The treatment here: approximately 10-day PBMC culture with coronavirus spike peptide pools or control peptides (ViraFEST assay). A word on this clonotype: The target antigen is unknown.

Sequenced sample: CD4+ T cells from blood, cultured in vitro. V usage is TRBV6-1 and J usage is TRBJ1-2; no clear D gene. This receptor was identified in a human donor who had recovered from COVID-19. The CDR3 is CASSTIIQAFNYGYTF. For the CDR3, the DNA is TGTGCCAGCAGTACCATCATCCAGGCCTTTAACTATGGCTACACCTTC.